These 18 T cell receptor beta chains originate from one sample sequenced in a study of T-cell memory formation after mild COVID-19. TCRdb processed the 5' RACE reads anew with MiXCR; each CDR3 protein has one entry. The sample holds hundreds of thousands of distinct CDR3 sequences, roughly 18% seen once. The source material was PBMCs or a T cell subset sorted from them (not recorded which). The receptors here all came from an adult woman who had mild COVID-19 (a few samples of this study predate the infection). Cell type and time point are not known.

The chain recombines TRBV6-6 with TRBJ1-5, with a possible D match to TRBD1 (5 bases). The CDR3 covers 15 residues. V lost 4 bases to trimming and J lost 0 bases, with 10 bases between them. Germline V gene lookup returns CDR1 MNHNY and CDR2 SVGAGI (reference sequence). DNA for the CDR3: TGTGCCAGCAGTTCCATGGGACGTAGCAATCAGCCCCAGCATTTT. It is translated as CASSSMGRSNQPQHF.

The chain couples TRBV6-5 to TRBJ2-7, with TRBD1 identical over 8 bases. This CDR3 has 16 amino acids. J was trimmed by 0 bases and V by 6 bases; bases with no gene match: 10. Germline CDR1 and CDR2: MNHEY and SVGAGI. In nucleotides, the CDR3 is TGTGCCAGCAGCCGGAGGGCAGGGGGCAGCTCCTACGAGCAGTACTTC. Encoded protein: CASSRRAGGSSYEQYF.

This clonotype was recorded a few times. This chain links TRBV29-1 with TRBJ2-5, with TRBD2 matching 8 bases. This CDR3 spans 18 amino acids. Germline values: CDR1 SQVTM, CDR2 ANQGSEA. V shed 0 bases and J 5 bases; nucleotides not matched to a gene: 17. The DNA for the CDR3 is TGCAGCGTTGAAGAGAGACGGGGGGGCCTAGGGATGGCGGAGACCCAGTACTTC. Protein product: CSVEERRGGLGMAETQYF.

The genes are TRBV7-9 and TRBJ2-2; D perhaps matches TRBD1 (5 bases). V shed 5 bases and J shed 0 bases, with 13 bases lying between them. The CDR3 is 16 residues long. Looked up from germline, CDR1 is SEHNR and CDR2 is FQNEAQ (reference sequence). CDR3 residues: CASSPILGANTGELFF. CDR3 in DNA: TGTGCCAGCAGCCCGATCCTAGGGGCGAACACCGGGGAGCTGTTTTTT.

This clonotype has more than one count but fewer than ten. V is TRBV29-1 and J is TRBJ2-3; D is ambiguous. The CDR3 runs 15 residues. Trimming cost V 8 bases and J 0 bases, with 18 bases left between them. Germline assignment: CDR1 SQVTM and CDR2 ANQGSEA. CDR3 in DNA: TGCAGCATCTCGGAAGAGCTACATAGCACAGATACGCAGTATTTT. Residues: CSISEELHSTDTQYF.

The chain uses TRBV6-1 and TRBJ1-1; the D gene is possibly TRBD1 (6 bases). Trimming shortened V by 8 bases and J by 10 bases, and 20 bases separated the two germline ends. The CDR3 is 13 amino acids. In germline, CDR1 is MNHNS, CDR2 SASEGT. The CDR3: CASPTPGGASAFF. The CDR3 region has the DNA TGTGCCAGCCCAACGCCGGGGGGCGCGTCAGCTTTCTTT.

The V call is TRBV7-9, the J call TRBJ1-2; 7 bases align to TRBD1. From germline, CDR1 is SEHNR and CDR2 FQNEAQ (reference sequence). The length of the CDR3 is 16 residues. The junction had 10 bases not matched to a gene; V was cut back by 1 base and J by 5 bases. The CDR3: CASSLGDRATLYGYTF. DNA of the CDR3: TGTGCCAGCAGCTTAGGAGACAGGGCCACCCTATATGGCTACACCTTC. Full variable domain (rest looked up from reference TRBV7-9 and TRBJ1-2): DTGVSQNPRHKITKRGQNVTFRCDPISEHNRLYWYRQTLGQGPEFLTYFQNEAQLEKSRLLSDRFSAERPKGSFSTLEIQRTEQGDSAMYLCASSLGDRATLYGYTFGSGTRLTVV.

The V call is TRBV4-1, the J call TRBJ2-3, with TRBD2 as a possible D gene (5 bases). The CDR3 is 15 amino acids. The germline gives CDR1 MGHRA, CDR2 YSYEKL. V shed 1 base and J shed 0 bases, with 8 bases lying between them. The CDR3 region is CASSQGTVSTDTQYF. CDR3 bases: TGCGCCAGCAGCCAAGGGACTGTAAGCACAGATACGCAGTATTTT.

Many counts were recorded for this clonotype. V and J are TRBV12-3 or TRBV12-4 and TRBJ2-1, with D perhaps matching TRBD1 or TRBD2 (5 bases each). This CDR3 has 14 residues. Trimming removed 5 bases from V and 1 base from J, with 9 bases in between. The CDR3 protein is CASSPGPSYNEQFF. The CDR3 bases are TGTGCCAGCAGTCCGGGACCTTCCTACAATGAGCAGTTCTTC.

This clonotype was observed a few times. The chain's CDR3 is CASSPRTSRQETQYF. CDR3 coding DNA: TGTGCCAGCAGCCCCCGGACTAGCCGCCAAGAGACCCAGTACTTC. The chain uses TRBV7-8 and TRBJ2-5; 8 bases are shared with TRBD2. The CDR3 spans 15 residues. Germline CDR1 reads SGHVS; CDR2 reads FQNEAQ. V dropped 5 bases and J dropped 1; count of bases not matched to a gene: 6. The variable domain in full, completed from reference TRBV7-8 and TRBJ2-5, reads GAGVSQSPRYKVAKRGQDVALRCDPISGHVSLFWYQQALGQGPEFLTYFQNEAQLDKSGLPSDRFFAERPEGSVSTLKIQRTQQEDSAVYLCASSPRTSRQETQYFGPGTRLLVL.

V usage is TRBV14 and J usage is TRBJ1-1; 8 positions match TRBD1. V trimming: 3 bases; J trimming: 4 bases; junction bases outside the gene matches: 22. CDR1 is SGHDN and CDR2 is FVKESK in the germline V gene. The CDR3 runs to 20 residues. CDR3 nucleotide sequence: TGTGCCAGCAGCCATCGAGGCAGGGGGCGTTCGGCGGGCGTGAGCACTGAAGCTTTCTTT. Encoded protein: CASSHRGRGRSAGVSTEAFF. The full variable domain, with the rest looked up from reference TRBV14 and TRBJ1-1, is EAGVTQFPSHSVIEKGQTVTLRCDPISGHDNLYWYRRVMGKEIKFLLHFVKESKQDESGMPNNRFLAERTGGTYSTLKVQPAELEDSGVYFCASSHRGRGRSAGVSTEAFFGQGTRLTVV.

This chain links TRBV5-1 with TRBJ2-5; D is uncertain. This CDR3 has 12 amino acids. In germline, CDR1 is SGHRS, CDR2 YFSETQ. V was clipped by 4 bases and J by 4 bases, with 8 bases between them. The DNA of the CDR3 is TGCGCCAGCAGCCCGGGCCCAGAGACCCAGTACTTC. Translated: CASSPGPETQYF.

This sequence joins TRBV5-6 and TRBJ2-1; possibly TRBD1 for D (6 bases). With 5 bases removed from V and 2 bases from J, the gap between germline ends came to 14 bases. The CDR3 has 15 residues. CDR1 and CDR2 (germline): SGHDT, YYEEEE. The CDR3 is CASRQGFSTYNEQFF. In DNA, the CDR3 is TGTGCCAGCAGGCAGGGGTTTTCTACCTACAATGAGCAGTTCTTC.

This clonotype has just a few counts. The CDR3, as DNA: TGTGCCAGCAGCTTAGACCTCGGGACAGGGGACTACGAGCAGTACTTC. Protein: CASSLDLGTGDYEQYF. The V call is TRBV7-2, the J call TRBJ2-7; 10 bases are shared with TRBD1. V lost 1 base, J lost 3 bases, and 6 bases stayed unmatched. CDR1 and CDR2 (germline): SGHTA, FQGNSA. The CDR3 runs to 16 residues.

V and J are TRBV27 and TRBJ1-1; TRBD1 might be the D (6 bases). This CDR3 contains 18 residues. Germline-derived CDR1 and CDR2 are MNHEY and SMNVEV (reference sequence). V shed 2 bases and J shed 4 bases, with 23 bases lying between them. The CDR3 DNA reads as TGTGCCAGCAGTTTAAAGGGGGATCTTCGGGCGAGGAGCACTGAAGCTTTCTTT. This encodes CASSLKGDLRARSTEAFF.

This clonotype was detected a few times. The rearrangement uses TRBV19 and TRBJ2-2; TRBD2 matches 10 bases. Germline V gene sequence: CDR1 LNHDA, CDR2 SQIVND (reference sequence). The CDR3 extends over 17 amino acids. The V gene end was trimmed by 2 bases and the J gene end by 0 bases; junction bases not matched to a gene: 3. The DNA of the CDR3 is TGTGCCAGTAGTATAATAGCGGGGGGCGCGAACACCGGGGAGCTGTTTTTT. Amino acids: CASSIIAGGANTGELFF.

In the case of this clonotype: Since the CDR3 does not end with the conserved phenylalanine or tryptophan, this likely comes from a read error. Because the CDR3's place on the DNA is in doubt, the DNA is left out and the CDR3 is given as listed by TCRdb. The chain couples TRBV7-9 to TRBJ1-1; the D call in the table, TRBD1, was not verified against the DNA. Looked up from germline, CDR1 is SEHNR and CDR2 is FQNEAQ (reference sequence). From its first to its last residue, the CDR3 has 8 amino acids. The CDR3: CASSSGQG.

This rearrangement joins TRBV25-1 to TRBJ2-6; D unclear. Trimming pared 1 base from V and 0 bases from J, leaving 7 bases between. This CDR3 comprises 16 residues. Germline loops: CDR1 MGHDK, CDR2 SYGVNS. In DNA, the CDR3 is TGTGCCAGCAGTGAATTCATGGGCTCTGGGGCCAACGTCCTGACTTTC. As protein: CASSEFMGSGANVLTF.